Only a few counts were recorded for the clone carrying this T cell receptor beta chain. The antigen is not known. This entry comes from a study of vaccination and CD4 T cells after COVID-19. An Oncomine TCR Beta short-read assay was used to sequence the DNA from cultured CD4+ T cells. TCRdb reprocessed the PCR reads via MiXCR and lists one record per CDR3 protein. This sample yields more than 12,000 distinct CDR3 sequences, of which nearly 35% are seen a single time; roughly 34% belongs to the top ten. This CDR3 is 15 amino acids long. V lost 8 bases to trimming and J lost 5 bases; unmatched junction nucleotides: 11. The germline V gene encodes CDR1 SNHLY and CDR2 FYNNEI. Treatment in this sample: roughly 10-day PBMC culture with coronavirus spike peptide pools or control peptides (ViraFEST assay). ViraFEST stimulated the growth of antigen-specific T cells using peptide pools and subsequently profiled their TCRs by sequencing.

The source is a human donor with COVID-19. Sequences were obtained from cultured CD4+ T cells from blood. The rearrangement joins TRBV2 to TRBJ2-3; 9 nucleotides match TRBD2. CDR3 region: CASQQLAGVRDTQYF. CDR3 bases: TGTGCCAGCCAGCAATTAGCGGGGGTGAGAGATACGCAGTATTTT.